This is a list of T cell receptor beta chains from one sample in a study of early T cells in non-severe SARS-CoV-2 infection. A single record per CDR3 protein comes from TCRdb applying MiXCR to the 5' RACE reads. Found here are tens of thousands of distinct CDR3 sequences, approximately 13% of them singletons; the top ten hold roughly 8.3%. Sequencing was performed on whole blood. These receptors were collected from an adult who was a healthcare worker with PCR-confirmed SARS-CoV-2 infection or an uninfected control (not recorded which). The CDR3 runs from the conserved cysteine through the conserved F or W. A D gene is named only where the DNA matches it firmly. Some rows mark clone size as missing; the rest say once, few, many or name a class of expanded clone.

clone size	CDR3 length	V gene	J gene	D gene	CDR3 DNA	CDR3 protein
few	15	TRBV6-4	TRBJ1-5	NA	TGTGCCAGCAGTGAAGAGGCCACCAGCAATCAGCCCCAGCATTTT	CASSEEATSNQPQHF
many	15	TRBV4-1	TRBJ2-2	NA	TGCGCCAGCAGCCCCCGGGACAAAAACACCGGGGAGCTGTTTTTT	CASSPRDKNTGELFF
few	15	TRBV20-1	TRBJ1-1	NA	TGCAGTGCTAGTCGGGGCTTCTCCAGGGGCACTGAAGCTTTCTTT	CSASRGFSRGTEAFF
many	13	TRBV11-2	TRBJ2-1	NA	TGTGCCAGCAGCTTACAACAGTTCGCTGAGCAGTTCTTC	CASSLQQFAEQFF
few	13	TRBV29-1	TRBJ2-2	TRBD2	TGCAGCGGAGCTAGCGGGAGGAACGGGGAGCTGTTTTTT	CSGASGRNGELFF
few	15	TRBV12-3/TRBV12-4	TRBJ1-2	TRBD1	TGTGCCAGCAGCGCATACAGGGGGCGCGGCTATGGCTACACCTTC	CASSAYRGRGYGYTF
many	13	TRBV5-6	TRBJ2-4	NA	TGTGCCAGCAGCCCCGACGGCAAAAACATTCAGTACTTC	CASSPDGKNIQYF
NA	17	TRBV28	TRBJ2-7	TRBD1	TGTGCCAGCAGTTTATCTCCCTTCACAGGGGAAGCCTACGAGCAGTACTTC	CASSLSPFTGEAYEQYF
few	12	TRBV7-3	TRBJ2-3	NA	TGTGCCAGCAGCTCTGTCAGAGATACGCAGTATTTT	CASSSVRDTQYF
NA	15	TRBV2	TRBJ2-3	NA	TGTGCCAGCAGACCCAGCGGGTTGGGCGCAGATACGCAGTATTTT	CASRPSGLGADTQYF
few	14	TRBV20-1	TRBJ2-3	TRBD1	TGCAGTGCTAGAAGGGACAGTCGCACAGATACGCAGTATTTT	CSARRDSRTDTQYF
many	16	TRBV7-6	TRBJ2-1	NA	TGTGCCAGCAGCCCCGCCCTGGGGGAGGCAGGGAATGAGCAGTTCTTC	CASSPALGEAGNEQFF
few	13	TRBV6-5	TRBJ2-5	TRBD1	TGTGCCAGCAGTTGGACAGGGCGAGAGACCCAGTACTTC	CASSWTGRETQYF
few	13	TRBV29-1	TRBJ2-1	TRBD2	TGCAGCGTTCCGCTAGCGGGACTGGAGGAGCAGTTCTTC	CSVPLAGLEEQFF
NA	14	TRBV3-1	TRBJ1-1	NA	TGTGCCAGCAGCCAAGATACAGCGAACACTGAAGCTTTCTTT	CASSQDTANTEAFF
few	13	TRBV7-6	TRBJ2-1	NA	TGTGCCAGCAGCTCCGGACGGTACAATGAGCAGTTCTTC	CASSSGRYNEQFF
many	15	TRBV10-2	TRBJ1-2	NA	TGCGCCAGCAGTGATGCCCCACAGGGTTGGTATGGCTACACCTTC	CASSDAPQGWYGYTF
few	15	TRBV19	TRBJ1-2	TRBD1	TGTGCCAGTAGTTCCTCCGGGACAGGCGTCTATGGCTACACCTTC	CASSSSGTGVYGYTF
many	15	TRBV27	TRBJ2-3	TRBD2	TGTGCCAGCAGGGGACTAGCGGGAGGCACAGATACGCAGTATTTT	CASRGLAGGTDTQYF
many	14	TRBV19	TRBJ2-7	TRBD2	TGTGCCAGTAGTATTTCTAGCGGAGCCTACGAGCAGTACTTC	CASSISSGAYEQYF
many	15	TRBV27	TRBJ1-3	NA	TGTGCCAGCAGTTTAACGGGAGCCACTGGAAACACCATATATTTT	CASSLTGATGNTIYF
NA	11	TRBV7-9	TRBJ1-3	NA	TGTGCCAGCAGCTTAACCAACACCATATATTTT	CASSLTNTIYF
NA	13	TRBV3-1	TRBJ1-4	NA	TGTGCCAGCAGCCAGGGAGGGACTGAAAAACTGTTTTTT	CASSQGGTEKLFF
few	12	TRBV28	TRBJ1-2	NA	TGTGCCAGCAGTTTAGCACTTGATGGCTACACCTTC	CASSLALDGYTF
few	15	TRBV19	TRBJ2-2	TRBD2	TGTGCCAGTAGTATAGAGACTAGCGCGAACGGGGAGCTGTTTTTT	CASSIETSANGELFF
few	15	TRBV3-1	TRBJ2-1	TRBD2	TGTGCCAGCAGCCTTCTAGCGGGAGGCCTTGGTGAGCAGTTCTTC	CASSLLAGGLGEQFF
few	15	TRBV9	TRBJ2-7	TRBD2	TGTGCCAGCAGTGCGGGGACTAGCGGGAGTTACGAGCAGTACTTC	CASSAGTSGSYEQYF
many	17	TRBV6-2/TRBV6-3	TRBJ2-1	NA	TGTGCCAGCAGTTTCGTTCCGGGACTGGCCCCCTACAATGAGCAGTTCTTC	CASSFVPGLAPYNEQFF
many	13	TRBV7-8	TRBJ1-1	TRBD1	TGTGCCAGCAGCCCCGGGGACAGCACTGAAGCTTTCTTT	CASSPGDSTEAFF
many	14	TRBV27	TRBJ2-2	NA	TGTGCCAGCAGTTTATACAGCAACACCGGGGAGCTGTTTTTT	CASSLYSNTGELFF
NA	15	TRBV6-6	TRBJ1-6	TRBD1	TGTGCCACCCCTTATAGGGACAGGGATAATTCACCCCTCCACTTT	CATPYRDRDNSPLHF
many	16	TRBV27	TRBJ1-1	NA	TGTGCCAGCAGTTCAACCAAACTTGGGGGAAACACTGAAGCTTTCTTT	CASSSTKLGGNTEAFF
NA	15	TRBV5-1	TRBJ1-4	TRBD1	TGCGACAGCAGCTCATTGACAGGGCTGAGGGAAAAACTGTTTTTT	CDSSSLTGLREKLFF
NA	17	TRBV6-9	TRBJ2-4	TRBD2	TGTGCCAGCAGTGGGGGACTAGCGGGAGAGGATGTGGACATTCAGTACTTC	CASSGGLAGEDVDIQYF
few	15	TRBV29-1	TRBJ1-5	NA	TGCAGCGCGCCAGGACTCCACCATAGCAATCAGCCCCAGCATTTT	CSAPGLHHSNQPQHF
NA	13	TRBV29-1	TRBJ1-1	NA	TGCAGCGTCCAGAGGCGGCTGAACACTGAAGCTTTCTTT	CSVQRRLNTEAFF
many	15	TRBV30	TRBJ2-5	NA	TGTGCCTGGAGTGCCTCCGCCGGGCGGCAAGAGACCCAGTACTTC	CAWSASAGRQETQYF
many	13	TRBV18	TRBJ1-5	NA	TGTGCCAGCTCACCACCAGAGAATCAGCCCCAGCATTTT	CASSPPENQPQHF
NA	14	TRBV7-9	TRBJ2-7	NA	TGTGCCAGCAGCTTAGCTGGCCAGGTCCCGGAGCAGTACTTC	CASSLAGQVPEQYF
NA	13	TRBV5-4	TRBJ2-3	NA	TGTGCCAGCAGCCTCGTGGGGGCAGATACGCAGTATTTT	CASSLVGADTQYF
many	14	TRBV12-3/TRBV12-4	TRBJ2-5	TRBD2	TGTGCCAGCAGTCCGTTACTAGCGACGGAGACCCAGTACTTC	CASSPLLATETQYF
NA	15	TRBV7-3	TRBJ2-5	NA	TGTGCCAGCAGCCCTGGTAGGGGCAACCAAGAGACCCAGTACTTC	CASSPGRGNQETQYF
few	17	TRBV7-8	TRBJ2-5	TRBD2	TGTGCCAGCAGCCTCAGCCCCCTAGCGGGAGTTATAGAGACCCAGTACTTC	CASSLSPLAGVIETQYF
once	13	TRBV28	TRBJ2-5	NA	TGTGCCAGCGTTACACAGAAGCAAGAGACCCAGTACTTC	CASVTQKQETQYF
NA	12	TRBV21-1	TRBJ2-3	NA	TGTGCCAGCACAAGTCTATCAGATACGCAGTATTTT	CASTSLSDTQYF
NA	14	TRBV5-1	TRBJ2-7	TRBD1	TGCGCCAGCAGCTTGGTGGGACAGCCCTACGAGCAGTACTTC	CASSLVGQPYEQYF